This TCR beta chain was captured in a study of cytomegalovirus exposure and HLA in healthy donors. The PCR employed 60 Vbeta primers together with 13 Jbeta primers. Using immunoSEQ multiplex PCR, the repertoire was profiled, and TCRdb retains in-frame clones only, with some absent. The table shows roughly 200,000 clones, with 82% occurring only once. There are 13 residues in the CDR3. Between the trimmed V and J ends, which lost 6 bases and 6 bases, there was a span of 16 bases. Germline CDR1 and CDR2: SQVTM and ANQGSEA. The chain uses TRBV29-1 and TRBJ2-3; D gene unclear. The sequenced sample consisted of PBMCs. The clonotype comes from a woman aged 45-65 years in good health and CMV-seronegative. CDR3 loop: CSVKTAPPDTQYF. In DNA, the CDR3 is TGCAGCGTCAAAACAGCTCCCCCGGATACGCAGTATTTT.